The 25 T cell receptor beta chains reported below all come from one sample, sequenced in a study of T cell responses to AZD1222 COVID-19 vaccine. Sequencing used immunoSEQ multiplex PCR; TCRdb keeps in-frame clones, though not all of them. The data hold under 45,000 clones, with around 90% observed a single time. Material: peripheral blood, obtained 28 days after the second dose of the MenACWY control vaccine. The receptor source for this set is an adult who received the MenACWY meningococcal vaccine as a control.

The genes are TRBV7-9 and TRBJ2-6; D may be TRBD1 (5 bases). Trimming removed 5 bases from V and 0 bases from J, with 11 bases in between. The germline V gene encodes CDR1 SEHNR and CDR2 FQNEAQ (reference sequence). CDR3 length: 16 amino acids. CDR3 sequence (DNA): TGTGCCAGCAGCGAGACAGACTCCTCTGGGGCCAACGTCCTGACTTTC. Translated: CASSETDSSGANVLTF. Using reference TRBV7-9 and TRBJ2-6 for the parts outside the CDR3, the full variable domain is DTGVSQNPRHKITKRGQNVTFRCDPISEHNRLYWYRQTLGQGPEFLTYFQNEAQLEKSRLLSDRFSAERPKGSFSTLEIQRTEQGDSAMYLCASSETDSSGANVLTFGAGSRLTVL.

The chain is built from TRBV6-5 and TRBJ2-1; TRBD2 matches 10 bases. The CDR3 sequence is 13 residues long. V lost 7 bases and J lost 12; bases outside the gene matches: 9. The germline V gene has CDR1 MNHEY and CDR2 SVGAGI. CDR3 nucleotide sequence: TGTGCCAGCAACCCAGCGGGAGGGCCTCGGCAGTTCTTC. Protein product: CASNPAGGPRQFF.

The V call is TRBV30, the J call TRBJ2-6; TRBD2 might be the D (6 bases). Germline loops: CDR1 GTSNPN, CDR2 SVGIG (reference sequence). This CDR3 region has 15 residues. With 6 bases removed from V and 0 bases from J, the gap between germline ends came to 12 bases. The CDR3 DNA is TGTGCCTGCCGGGACTTCTTCTCTGGGGCCAACGTCCTGACTTTC. Protein: CACRDFFSGANVLTF.

This chain joins TRBV19 and TRBJ2-1, with D possibly matching TRBD2 (6 bases). The V end lost 4 bases, the J end lost 4 bases, and 11 bases lay between the germline ends. This CDR3 spans 14 amino acids. Germline lookup yields CDR1 LNHDA and CDR2 SQIVND (reference sequence). CDR3 sequence: CASSSAAGYNEQFF. The CDR3, as DNA: TGTGCCAGTAGTAGCGCTGCGGGGTACAATGAGCAGTTCTTC.

The chain employs TRBV18 and TRBJ2-1; TRBD2 agrees at 7 bases. The CDR3 covers 17 residues. The germline CDR1 and CDR2 sequences are KGHSH and LQKENI. The trim removed 3 bases at V and 7 bases at J, leaving 15 bases unmatched. As DNA, the CDR3 is TGTGCCAGCTCACCGGTCCCCTTTGCGGGAGAATGGAATGAGCAGTTCTTC. This gives the protein CASSPVPFAGEWNEQFF.

This clone appeared a single time. This chain links TRBV28 with TRBJ2-5, with no clear D. Germline V lookup: CDR1 MDHEN, CDR2 SYDVKM. This CDR3 is 13 amino acids long. V was cut by 5 bases and J by 4 bases, with 11 bases left in between. The CDR3 DNA follows: TGTGCCAGCAGTCTCCAGACTGGAGAGACCCAGTACTTC. Translation gives CASSLQTGETQYF.

CDR3 bases: TGCGCCAGCAGCTCGACTTATGAGCAGTTCTTC. Protein product: CASSSTYEQFF. The genes are TRBV5-1 and TRBJ2-1; no reliable D call. Trimming took 3 bases from V and 8 from J, leaving 6 bases between them. The CDR3 is 11 residues long. The germline gives CDR1 SGHRS, CDR2 YFSETQ.

The chain uses TRBV30 and TRBJ1-1; unclear D gene. Per germline, CDR1 GTSNPN and CDR2 SVGIG (reference sequence). This CDR3 comprises 12 residues. The CDR3 sequence: CGYGILLTEAFF. As DNA, the CDR3 is TGTGGATACGGTATTTTGTTGACTGAAGCTTTCTTT.

This chain uses TRBV27 with TRBJ1-2; D is ambiguous. The CDR3 has 15 residues. V gave up 2 bases and J gave up 0 bases, with 10 bases separating them. Germline CDR1 is MNHEY and CDR2 is SMNVEV (reference sequence). CDR3 region: CASSLDPGANYGYTF. CDR3 nucleotides: TGTGCCAGCAGTTTAGACCCTGGGGCTAACTATGGCTACACCTTC.

This chain uses TRBV5-1 with TRBJ2-2; no clear D gene. CDR3 size: 13 residues. V gave up 4 bases and J gave up 2 bases, with 6 bases separating them. Germline CDR1 SGHRS, CDR2 YFSETQ. In DNA form, the CDR3 reads TGCGCCAGCAGCAGTACTAACACCGGGGAGCTGTTTTTT. Translation: CASSSTNTGELFF.

The rearrangement joins TRBV30 to TRBJ2-5; D perhaps matches TRBD1 (6 bases). The CDR3 has 15 residues. Germline CDR1 GTSNPN, CDR2 SVGIG (reference sequence). With 4 bases removed from V and 1 base from J, the gap between germline ends came to 16 bases. The CDR3 loop reads CAWTKLNRAQETQYF. CDR3 DNA: TGTGCCTGGACAAAGCTAAACAGGGCCCAAGAGACCCAGTACTTC. Combining the CDR3 with reference TRBV30 and TRBJ2-5 gives the whole variable domain SQTIHQWPATLVQPVGSPLSLECTVEGTSNPNLYWYRQAAGRGLQLLFYSVGIGQISSEVPQNLSASRPQDRQFILSSKKLLLSDSGFYLCAWTKLNRAQETQYFGPGTRLLVL.

The chain joins TRBV6-5 to TRBJ2-1; tentatively, D is TRBD1 or TRBD2 (5 bases each). CDR1 and CDR2 (germline): MNHEY, SVGAGI. The CDR3 loop spans 14 amino acids. The V end lost 2 bases, the J end lost 5 bases, and 10 bases lay between the germline ends. CDR3 sequence reads: CASSYRGRNNEQFF. CDR3 DNA: TGTGCCAGCAGTTACCGGGGACGGAACAATGAGCAGTTCTTC.

CDR3 bases: TGCGCCAGCCGAGGACTAAGTGCTGAAGCTTTCTTT. Translation: CASRGLSAEAFF. The rearrangement joins TRBV5-1 to TRBJ1-1; no reliable D call. The V gene's germline CDR1 is SGHRS and CDR2 YFSETQ. This CDR3 has 12 amino acids. V was pared by 7 bases and J by 6 bases, with 13 bases between.

The CDR3 coding sequence is TGTGCCAGCAGCTTAAACAGGGGAAGACAAGAGACCCAGTACTTC. It translates to CASSLNRGRQETQYF. The chain links TRBV7-8 to TRBJ2-5; 7 bases map to TRBD1. Germline lookup yields CDR1 SGHVS and CDR2 FQNEAQ. The J segment lost 2 bases and the V segment lost 2 bases, leaving 5 bases of the junction unmatched. This CDR3 region has 15 residues.

The rearrangement joins TRBV18 to TRBJ2-3; 14 nucleotides match TRBD2. This CDR3 spans 17 amino acids. V lost 1 base, J lost 3 bases, and 3 bases stayed unmatched. Per the germline V gene, CDR1 is KGHSH and CDR2 is LQKENI. The CDR3 loop reads CASSPRRTSGRTDTQYF. CDR3 coding DNA: TGTGCCAGCTCACCACGGAGGACTAGCGGGAGGACAGATACGCAGTATTTT.

This chain connects TRBV28 to TRBJ1-4; D unclear. Trimming pared 2 bases from V and 2 bases from J, leaving 15 bases between. The CDR3 totals 17 residues. Germline-derived CDR1 and CDR2 are MDHEN and SYDVKM. The CDR3 sequence is CASSLRAGWATNEKLFF. CDR3 nucleotide sequence: TGTGCCAGCAGTTTAAGGGCCGGATGGGCGACTAATGAAAAACTGTTTTTT.

This clone was observed a single time. This chain uses TRBV21-1 with TRBJ1-5. TRBV21-1 is an annotated pseudogene. This CDR3 comprises 16 residues. The CDR3 is CASSVRRDAGDQPQHF. The DNA of the CDR3 is TGTGCCAGCAGCGTTCGCAGGGATGCCGGGGATCAGCCCCAGCATTTT.

The CDR3: CASSYRRRQGLYGYTF. DNA for the CDR3: TGTGCCAGCAGTTATCGTCGTCGGCAGGGACTCTATGGCTACACCTTC. J is TRBJ1-2 and V is TRBV6-5; possibly TRBD1 for D (5 bases). V lost 3 bases and J lost 4, with 18 bases in between. The CDR3 extends over 16 amino acids. The germline V gene has CDR1 MNHEY and CDR2 SVGAGI.

In DNA, the CDR3 is TGTGCCAGCAGCTCTCATTCTGAGACCCAGTACTTC. Translating gives CASSSHSETQYF. This chain uses TRBV7-6 with TRBJ2-5; D uncertain. Between the trimmed V and J ends, which lost 4 bases and 5 bases, there was a span of 8 bases. Germline CDR1 and CDR2: SGHVS and FNYEAQ. CDR3 length: 12 residues.

This rearrangement joins TRBV6-5 to TRBJ1-4; D not resolved. The germline V and J ends were trimmed by 4 bases and 3 bases, with 12 bases remaining between them. The CDR3 runs 15 residues. Germline V lookup: CDR1 MNHEY, CDR2 SVGAGI. The CDR3: CASSSSWGSNEKLFF. DNA of the CDR3: TGTGCCAGCAGTTCTTCTTGGGGATCTAATGAAAAACTGTTTTTT.

The V gene is TRBV7-3, the J gene TRBJ2-1; 7 bases match TRBD2. The V segment lost 5 bases and the J segment 10 bases; nucleotides outside the gene matches: 8. The CDR3 runs to 13 residues. Per the germline V gene, CDR1 is SGHTA and CDR2 is FQGTGA. The DNA of the CDR3 is TGTGCCAGCAGCCCGCGGGACTATCGAGAGCAGTTCTTC. It specifies CASSPRDYREQFF.

The chain couples TRBV19 to TRBJ2-2; weak D call: TRBD2 (5 bases). Germline assignment: CDR1 LNHDA and CDR2 SQIVND (reference sequence). Trimming took off 5 bases at V and 1 base at J, with 17 bases between the two ends. This CDR3 has 17 residues. The CDR3 DNA reads as TGTGCCAGTAGTCCGCGAGGGCAGGCCGGGAACACCGGGGAGCTGTTTTTT. Protein product: CASSPRGQAGNTGELFF.

The chain couples TRBV5-1 to TRBJ1-5; D gene ambiguous. Trimming took off 4 bases at V and 5 bases at J, with 10 bases between the two ends. This CDR3 spans 13 amino acids. The germline gives CDR1 SGHRS, CDR2 YFSETQ. As DNA, the CDR3 is TGCGCCAGCAGCGCCGGATCTGATCAGCCCCAGCATTTT. It specifies CASSAGSDQPQHF.

The chain carries TRBV6-5 and TRBJ2-7, with D possibly being TRBD1 or TRBD2 (6 bases each). Trimming shortened V by 0 bases and J by 3 bases, and 15 bases separated the two germline ends. Germline CDR1 MNHEY, CDR2 SVGAGI. The CDR3 is made up of 16 amino acids. The CDR3 bases are TGTGCCAGCAGTTACTCAATAAGGGGGGATAACTACGAGCAGTACTTC. As protein: CASSYSIRGDNYEQYF.

The chain has TRBV21-1 and TRBJ1-1; no DNA check was done on the table's D call, TRBD1. TRBV21-1 is a pseudogene locus. This CDR3 has 16 residues. CDR3 protein: CASSNPTGGKATEAFF. The CDR3 DNA reads as TGTGCCAGCAGCAATCCGACAGGGGGCAAGGCCACTGAAGCTTTCTTT.